These 18 T cell receptor beta chains came from one sample sequenced in a study of vaccination and CD4 T cells after COVID-19. With the Oncomine TCR Beta short-read assay, DNA from cultured CD4+ T cells was sequenced. TCRdb itself ran the PCR reads through MiXCR, one entry per CDR3 protein. The profile shows about 17,000 distinct CDR3 sequences, 45% to 60% of them singletons. Their target antigens are unknown. Time point noted: late sampling 161 to 241 days after vaccination in three convalescent patients. Sample treatment: roughly 10-day PBMC culture with coronavirus spike peptide pools or control peptides (ViraFEST assay). Specimen: CD4+ T cells from blood, cultured in vitro, collected about 7 months after SARS-CoV-2 vaccination. All receptors derive from a human donor who had recovered from COVID-19.

This clonotype was found a few times. The V gene is TRBV20-1, the J gene TRBJ2-7, with D uncertain. V lost 0 bases to trimming and J lost 1 base, with 7 bases between them. Germline V gives CDR1 DFQATT, CDR2 SNEGSKA (reference sequence). This CDR3 is built from 13 residues. In DNA, the CDR3 is TGCAGTGCTAGAGATGGCAGTTCCTACGAGCAGTACTTC. This codes for CSARDGSSYEQYF.

The chain couples TRBV7-9 to TRBJ2-1, with 9 bases identical to TRBD2. The J segment lost 0 bases and the V segment lost 0 bases, leaving 0 bases of the junction unmatched. Germline CDR1 and CDR2: SEHNR and FQNEAQ (reference sequence). The CDR3 is made up of 16 amino acids. The CDR3 sequence: CASSLALAGSYNEQFF. The CDR3 DNA follows: TGTGCCAGCAGCTTAGCACTAGCGGGCTCCTACAATGAGCAGTTCTTC.

The chain has TRBV10-1 and TRBJ2-1; D ambiguous. The CDR3 has 12 amino acids. Germline CDR1 WNHNN, CDR2 SYGVQD (reference sequence). The ends were cut back, 4 bases at V and 8 bases at J, with 9 bases in the middle. The CDR3 sequence: CASSGRGDEQFF. The DNA of the CDR3 is TGCGCCAGCAGTGGTAGAGGCGATGAGCAGTTCTTC.

The J gene is TRBJ1-2, the V gene TRBV4-3; D remains unclear. V was pared by 0 bases and J by 4 bases, with 15 bases between. CDR1 and CDR2 from the germline V gene are LGHNA and YSLEER. The CDR3 contains 16 residues. CDR3 DNA sequence: TGCGCCAGCAGCCAAGATCATCGGGCCCTAAGCTATGGCTACACCTTC. This translates into CASSQDHRALSYGYTF.

The chain employs TRBV20-1 and TRBJ1-1, with D unresolved. In germline, CDR1 is DFQATT, CDR2 SNEGSKA (reference sequence). Trimming removed 0 bases from V and 1 base from J, with 6 bases in between. CDR3 size: 13 residues. The CDR3 DNA sequence: TGCAGTGCTAGAGAAGGAACGAACACTGAAGCTTTCTTT. Translated: CSAREGTNTEAFF.

J is TRBJ1-3 and V is TRBV4-2, with D unresolved. Germline CDR1 is LGHNA and CDR2 is YNFKEQ. V gave up 3 bases and J gave up 4 bases, with 13 bases separating them. The CDR3 length is 15 residues. Here the CDR3 DNA reads TGTGCCAGCAGCCAGTGGGCCCGACCCGGAAACACCATATATTTT. Amino acid sequence: CASSQWARPGNTIYF.

This clonotype came up a few times. J is TRBJ2-1 and V is TRBV20-1; 14 nucleotides agree with TRBD2. CDR1 is DFQATT, CDR2 SNEGSKA, per germline (reference sequence). V gave up 5 bases and J gave up 3 bases; unmatched junction bases: 12. The CDR3 is 18 residues long. This chain's CDR3 is CSAPRLAGGQKFYNEQFF. DNA of the CDR3: TGCAGTGCTCCTCGACTAGCGGGGGGGCAAAAGTTCTACAATGAGCAGTTCTTC.

The J gene is TRBJ1-1, the V gene TRBV15, with D perhaps TRBD1 (6 bases). Germline lookup yields CDR1 LNHNV and CDR2 YYDKDF (reference sequence). This CDR3 spans 17 amino acids. V dropped 3 bases and J dropped 0 bases, with 17 bases sitting between them. This chain's CDR3 is CATSSEGGAGMNTEAFF. The CDR3 nucleotides are TGTGCCACCAGCAGCGAAGGGGGGGCAGGGATGAACACTGAAGCTTTCTTT.

This clonotype showed up just a few times. This chain links TRBV7-9 with TRBJ1-2, with 9 nucleotides matching TRBD1. Germline V CDR1 and CDR2: SEHNR, FQNEAQ (reference sequence). The CDR3 is 16 residues long. V lost 5 bases, J lost 5 bases, and 12 bases stayed unmatched. CDR3 sequence (DNA): TGTGCCAGCAGCCTCGGATGGGACAGGGAAACATATGGCTACACCTTC. This translates into CASSLGWDRETYGYTF. The full variable domain, rest sourced from reference TRBV7-9 and TRBJ1-2, is DTGVSQNPRHKITKRGQNVTFRCDPISEHNRLYWYRQTLGQGPEFLTYFQNEAQLEKSRLLSDRFSAERPKGSFSTLEIQRTEQGDSAMYLCASSLGWDRETYGYTFGSGTRLTVV.

The chain couples TRBV7-8 to TRBJ1-1; D is perhaps TRBD1 (5 bases). The CDR3 contains 13 residues. Trimming took 5 bases from V and 3 from J, leaving 10 bases between them. Germline values: CDR1 SGHVS, CDR2 FQNEAQ. This CDR3 reads CASSEDMDTEAFF. As DNA, the CDR3 is TGTGCCAGCAGCGAGGACATGGACACTGAAGCTTTCTTT.

The chain joins TRBV7-2 to TRBJ2-4; the D gene is possibly TRBD1 (5 bases). The CDR3 totals 14 residues. V was pared by 5 bases and J by 0 bases, with 8 bases between. CDR1 SGHTA and CDR2 FQGNSA come from the germline V gene. The DNA for the CDR3 is TGTGCCAGCAGCCAACAGGTAGCCAAAAACATTCAGTACTTC. Its translation is CASSQQVAKNIQYF.

J is TRBJ2-1 and V is TRBV7-2; D uncertain. The CDR3 has 15 residues. The germline gives CDR1 SGHTA, CDR2 FQGNSA. V was clipped by 5 bases and J by 3 bases, with 14 bases between them. CDR3 loop: CASSPQATYYNEQFF. The CDR3 region has the DNA TGTGCCAGCAGCCCCCAAGCGACTTACTACAATGAGCAGTTCTTC.

This clonotype was detected a few times. The J gene is TRBJ2-2, the V gene TRBV4-3; D is ambiguous. Trimming took off 0 bases at V and 1 base at J, with 15 bases between the two ends. The CDR3 extends over 18 amino acids. Germline V gene lookup returns CDR1 LGHNA and CDR2 YSLEER. The CDR3 sequence: CASSQEAMAYLNTGELFF. CDR3 DNA: TGCGCCAGCAGCCAAGAAGCGATGGCCTATCTGAACACCGGGGAGCTGTTTTTT.

The genes are TRBV7-9 and TRBJ1-6, with D uncertain. V was clipped by 1 base and J by 10 bases, with 11 bases between them. The CDR3 covers 14 residues. In germline, CDR1 is SEHNR, CDR2 FQNEAQ (reference sequence). CDR3 amino acids: CASSLGGGDSPLHF. The DNA for the CDR3 is TGTGCCAGCAGCTTAGGGGGTGGTGACTCACCCCTCCACTTT.

In its sample, this clonotype was seen a few times. This sequence joins TRBV20-1 and TRBJ2-3; 7 nucleotides line up with TRBD1. V lost 5 bases to trimming and J lost 4 bases; unmatched junction nucleotides: 3. In germline, CDR1 is DFQATT, CDR2 SNEGSKA (reference sequence). The CDR3 spans 12 residues. CDR3 DNA sequence: TGCAGTGCTGGACAGGCGGCAGATACGCAGTATTTT. Encoded protein: CSAGQAADTQYF.

The chain combines TRBV20-1 with TRBJ2-5; D possibly corresponds to TRBD2 (5 bases). V dropped 5 bases and J dropped 5 bases, with 15 bases sitting between them. The germline CDR1 and CDR2 sequences are DFQATT and SNEGSKA (reference sequence). The CDR3 loop spans 13 amino acids. CDR3 in amino acids: CSAGPSGGETQYF. CDR3 coding DNA: TGCAGTGCTGGACCGAGCGGCGGGGAGACCCAGTACTTC.

The CDR3 nucleotides are TGTGCCAGCAGCAGGATAGGAGGACAGTTCACCGGGGAGCTGTTTTTT. As protein: CASSRIGGQFTGELFF. The chain employs TRBV7-2 and TRBJ2-2; maybe TRBD1 (6 bases). Germline lookup yields CDR1 SGHTA and CDR2 FQGNSA. The CDR3 runs to 16 residues. V lost 5 bases and J 4 bases, leaving 17 bases between the germline ends.

The CDR3 bases are TGCAGTGCGCCCAACCCAGAAGGAGCGAAAGGGGCCGAGTACTTC. Amino acids: CSAPNPEGAKGAEYF. This chain joins TRBV20-1 and TRBJ2-7; possible D gene TRBD1, 5 bases. The CDR3 runs to 15 residues. With 6 bases removed from V and 11 bases from J, the gap between germline ends came to 29 bases. Germline V lookup: CDR1 DFQATT, CDR2 SNEGSKA (reference sequence).